This T cell receptor beta chain was sequenced for a study of T-cell reconstitution after alpha-beta-depleted transplantation in children. The V gene lost 5 bases and the J gene lost 0 bases, with 14 bases spanning the gap. There are 15 residues in the CDR3. Germline CDR1 and CDR2: MNHEY and SMNVEV (reference sequence). Unique molecular identifiers were incorporated when the TCRbeta library was constructed. TCRdb independently ran MiXCR on the PCR reads; one entry per CDR3 protein. This table has roughly 500,000 distinct CDR3 sequences, roughly an eighth appearing once. This sample comprised PBMCs from the stem cell graft donor, obtained from the stem cell graft. This TCR derives from a human donor who donated a stem cell graft to a child with combined immunodeficiency. The chain links TRBV27 to TRBJ2-7; tentative D call: TRBD2 (5 bases). The CDR3: CASSKEVGVSYEQYF. CDR3 sequence (DNA): TGTGCCAGCAGTAAGGAGGTGGGAGTCTCCTACGAGCAGTACTTC.